This T cell receptor (beta chain) originates from a study of cytomegalovirus exposure and HLA in healthy donors. At the level of the study: A previous analysis identified around 120 million unique TCR beta sequences derived from 180 million or so T cells. Study results and limitations: Specific recognition of CMV antigens was confirmed in vitro for a few chains (all CMV-associated).

For this clone: The antigen remains unidentified.

CDR1 is MGHRA, CDR2 YSYEKL, per germline. The CDR3 is made up of 15 amino acids. Trimming stripped 5 bases from V and 4 bases from J, with 15 bases between. In the PCR, 60 Vbeta and 13 Jbeta primers were used. Clones were read by immunoSEQ multiplex PCR, and TCRdb kept only the in-frame ones, dropping some. The data hold 130,000 to 150,000 clones, with approximately 70% observed a single time. The chain recombines TRBV4-1 with TRBJ2-1, with D perhaps matching TRBD2 (6 bases). The receptor was isolated from a woman aged 40 to 49 in good health and CMV-seronegative. The sequenced sample was PBMCs. CDR3 sequence: CASSTRGTSYNEQFF. The CDR3 bases are TGCGCCAGCAGCACTCGTGGGACTTCATACAATGAGCAGTTCTTC.